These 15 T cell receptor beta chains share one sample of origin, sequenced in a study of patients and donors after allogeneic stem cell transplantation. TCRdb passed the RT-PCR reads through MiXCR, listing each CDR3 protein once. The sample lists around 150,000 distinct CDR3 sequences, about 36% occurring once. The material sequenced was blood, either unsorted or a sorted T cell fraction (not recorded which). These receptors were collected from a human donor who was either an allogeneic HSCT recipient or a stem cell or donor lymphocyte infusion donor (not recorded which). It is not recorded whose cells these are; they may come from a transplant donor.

The CDR3, as DNA: TGTGCCTGGAGTGTATTTAGGGCACAGGGCTACACCTTC. It translates to CAWSVFRAQGYTF. The V gene is TRBV30, the J gene TRBJ1-2; D gene uncertain. Trimming removed 0 bases at V and 8 bases at J, with 13 bases between. Germline CDR1 is GTSNPN and CDR2 is SVGIG (reference sequence). CDR3 size: 13 residues.

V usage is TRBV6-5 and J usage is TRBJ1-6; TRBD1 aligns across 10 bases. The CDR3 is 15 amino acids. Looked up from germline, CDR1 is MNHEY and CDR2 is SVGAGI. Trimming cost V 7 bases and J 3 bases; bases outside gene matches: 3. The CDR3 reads CASTGTGDYNSPLHF. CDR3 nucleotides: TGTGCCAGCACCGGGACAGGGGACTATAATTCACCCCTCCACTTT.

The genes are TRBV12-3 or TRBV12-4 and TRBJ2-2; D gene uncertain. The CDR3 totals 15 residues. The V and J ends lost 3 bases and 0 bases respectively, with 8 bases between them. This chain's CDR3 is CASSFNRANTGELFF. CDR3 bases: TGTGCCAGCAGTTTTAATAGGGCGAACACCGGGGAGCTGTTTTTT.

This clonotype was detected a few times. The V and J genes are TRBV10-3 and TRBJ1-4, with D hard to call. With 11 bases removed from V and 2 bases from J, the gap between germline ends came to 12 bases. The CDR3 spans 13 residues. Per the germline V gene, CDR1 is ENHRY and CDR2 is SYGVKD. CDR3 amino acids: CAASVSTNEKLFF. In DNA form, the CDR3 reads TGTGCCGCGTCAGTCTCCACTAATGAAAAACTGTTTTTT.

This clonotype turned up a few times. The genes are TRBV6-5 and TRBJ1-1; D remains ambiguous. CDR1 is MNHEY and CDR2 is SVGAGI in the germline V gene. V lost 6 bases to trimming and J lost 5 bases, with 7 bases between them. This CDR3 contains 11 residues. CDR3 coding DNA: TGTGCCAGCAGAACCAATACTGAAGCTTTCTTT. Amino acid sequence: CASRTNTEAFF.

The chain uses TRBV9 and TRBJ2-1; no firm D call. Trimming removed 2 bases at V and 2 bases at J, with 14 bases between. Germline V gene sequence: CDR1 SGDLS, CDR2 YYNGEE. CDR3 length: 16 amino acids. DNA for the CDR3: TGTGCCAGCAGCGTCTCAGCCGCGGCTGCCTACAATGAGCAGTTCTTC. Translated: CASSVSAAAAYNEQFF.

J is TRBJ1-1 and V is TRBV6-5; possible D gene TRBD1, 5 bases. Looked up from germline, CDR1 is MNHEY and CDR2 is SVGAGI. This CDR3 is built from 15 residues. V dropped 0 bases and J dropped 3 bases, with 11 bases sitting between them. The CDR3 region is CASSYSSTTDTEAFF. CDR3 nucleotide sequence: TGTGCCAGCAGTTACTCGAGTACGACAGACACTGAAGCTTTCTTT.

The CDR3 here is CASPRGAPNEQFF. CDR3 bases: TGTGCCAGCCCCCGGGGGGCACCCAATGAGCAGTTCTTC. J is TRBJ2-1 and V is TRBV7-9; maybe TRBD2 (7 bases). Trimming left V 8 bases short and J 6 bases short, with 14 bases between. The germline CDR1 and CDR2 sequences are SEHNR and FQNEAQ (reference sequence). The CDR3 consists of 13 residues.

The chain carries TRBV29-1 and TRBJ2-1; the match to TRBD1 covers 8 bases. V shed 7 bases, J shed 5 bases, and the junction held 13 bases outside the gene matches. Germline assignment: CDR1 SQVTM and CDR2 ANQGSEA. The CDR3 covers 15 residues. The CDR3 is CSAGPQGARDNEQFF. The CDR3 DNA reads TGCAGCGCCGGACCTCAGGGGGCACGGGACAATGAGCAGTTCTTC.

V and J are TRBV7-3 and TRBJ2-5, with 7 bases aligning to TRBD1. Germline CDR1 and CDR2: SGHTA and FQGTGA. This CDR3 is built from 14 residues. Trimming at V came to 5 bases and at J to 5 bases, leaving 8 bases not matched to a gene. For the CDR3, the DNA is TGTGCCAGCAGCAAGGACAGGTCCGGGGAGACCCAGTACTTC. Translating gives CASSKDRSGETQYF.

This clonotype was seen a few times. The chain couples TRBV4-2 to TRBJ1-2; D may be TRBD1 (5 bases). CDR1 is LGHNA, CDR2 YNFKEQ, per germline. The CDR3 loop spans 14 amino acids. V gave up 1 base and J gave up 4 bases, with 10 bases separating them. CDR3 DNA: TGTGCCAGCAGCCAAGTGGGGGGACGCTATGGCTACACCTTC. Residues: CASSQVGGRYGYTF.

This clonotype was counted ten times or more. The CDR3 region has the DNA TGTGCCAGCAGTTCCCGGGGCAACACTGAAGCTTTCTTT. This sequence encodes CASSSRGNTEAFF. The V call is TRBV2, the J call TRBJ1-1; a possible D gene is TRBD1 (5 bases). Germline CDR1 is SNHLY and CDR2 is FYNNEI. The CDR3 covers 13 residues. V lost 5 bases, J lost 2 bases, and 9 bases lay in between.

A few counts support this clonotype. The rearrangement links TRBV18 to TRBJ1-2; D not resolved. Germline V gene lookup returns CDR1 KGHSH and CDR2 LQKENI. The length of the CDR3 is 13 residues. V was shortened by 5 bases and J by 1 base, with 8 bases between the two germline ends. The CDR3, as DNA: TGTGCCAGCTCAGCCAGGAATAACTATGGCTACACCTTC. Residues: CASSARNNYGYTF.

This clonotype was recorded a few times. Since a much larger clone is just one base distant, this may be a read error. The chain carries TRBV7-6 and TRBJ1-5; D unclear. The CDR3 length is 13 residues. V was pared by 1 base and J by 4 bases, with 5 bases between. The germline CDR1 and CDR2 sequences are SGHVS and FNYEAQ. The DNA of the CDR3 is TGTGCCAGCAGCTTAGACAGAAATCAGCCCCAGCATTTT. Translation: CASSLDRNQPQHF.

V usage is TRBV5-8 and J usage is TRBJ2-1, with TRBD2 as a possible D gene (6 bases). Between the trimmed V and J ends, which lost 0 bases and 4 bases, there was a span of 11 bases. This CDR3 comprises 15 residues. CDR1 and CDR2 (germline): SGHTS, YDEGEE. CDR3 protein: CASSLESGVYNEQFF. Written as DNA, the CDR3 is TGTGCCAGCAGCTTGGAATCGGGGGTATACAATGAGCAGTTCTTC.